Below are 22 T cell receptor beta chains sequenced from a single sample in a study of blood T cell repertoires in COVID-19. Profiled with immunoSEQ multiplex PCR; TCRdb holds only in-frame clones, not every one. The table shows some 200,000 clones, with around 84% occurring only once. Material: peripheral blood. The receptors were sampled from a woman between 35 and 50 years old who had recovered from COVID-19.

The genes are TRBV19 and TRBJ2-3; 15 nucleotides line up with TRBD2. The length of the CDR3 is 16 residues. CDR1 is LNHDA and CDR2 is SQIVND in the germline V gene (reference sequence). V was clipped by 10 bases and J by 2 bases; unmatched bases: 7. The CDR3 DNA reads TGTGCCACCCGGACTAGCGGGGGGGCTAACACAGATACGCAGTATTTT. Amino acids: CATRTSGGANTDTQYF.

V usage is TRBV6-5 and J usage is TRBJ1-3, with D unclear. Germline V gene sequence: CDR1 MNHEY, CDR2 SVGAGI. This CDR3 is built from 14 residues. V dropped 6 bases and J dropped 1 base, with 10 bases sitting between them. CDR3 DNA sequence: TGTGCCAGCAGCCCGGGTTTATCTGGAAACACCATATATTTT. Its translation: CASSPGLSGNTIYF.

This chain connects TRBV3-1 (or the pseudogene TRBV3-2) to TRBJ1-1, with 7 positions matching TRBD1. Germline CDR1 LGHDT, CDR2 YNNKEL (reference sequence). With V trimmed by 5 bases and J by 1 base, 4 bases remained unmatched. The length of the CDR3 is 14 residues. DNA for the CDR3: TGTGCCAGCAGCTTCCGACAGGGGAACACTGAAGCTTTCTTT. This codes for CASSFRQGNTEAFF.

This chain links TRBV5-1 with TRBJ2-1; 8 bases map to TRBD1. J lost 7 bases, V lost 0 bases, and 6 bases had no gene match. Per germline, CDR1 SGHRS and CDR2 YFSETQ. CDR3 size: 15 residues. The CDR3 spells CASSLGTGSQNEQFF. The CDR3 DNA is TGCGCCAGCAGCTTGGGGACAGGGTCACAGAATGAGCAGTTCTTC.

The chain has TRBV7-9 and TRBJ1-2; D is possibly TRBD1 (5 bases). CDR1 and CDR2 from the germline V gene are SEHNR and FQNEAQ (reference sequence). The CDR3 runs 13 residues. Trimming stripped 2 bases from V and 8 bases from J, with 12 bases between. The CDR3 spells CASSLSGGKGYTF. As DNA, the CDR3 is TGTGCCAGCAGCTTATCCGGGGGTAAAGGCTACACCTTC.

The genes are TRBV7-9 and TRBJ1-1, with a weak D call TRBD1 (6 bases). Deletions cut 5 bases from V and 4 bases from J, with 20 bases between. Germline loops: CDR1 SEHNR, CDR2 FQNEAQ (reference sequence). The length of the CDR3 is 16 residues. CDR3 coding DNA: TGTGCCAGCAGCCGAAGGGGGGGACTCTCGGGCACTGAAGCTTTCTTT. Translated: CASSRRGGLSGTEAFF.

The chain employs TRBV15 and TRBJ1-2; D possibly corresponds to TRBD1 (5 bases). V lost 0 bases, J lost 8 bases, and 22 bases lay in between. CDR1 is LNHNV and CDR2 is YYDKDF in the germline V gene (reference sequence). The CDR3 is 17 residues long. This CDR3 is CATSRDREMTRRGGYTF. The CDR3, as DNA: TGTGCCACCAGCAGAGATCGCGAGATGACACGCCGGGGGGGCTACACCTTC.

V usage is TRBV20-1 and J usage is TRBJ2-1; no clear D. Trimming took off 6 bases at V and 10 bases at J, with 13 bases between the two ends. The germline gives CDR1 DFQATT, CDR2 SNEGSKA (reference sequence). This CDR3 region has 11 residues. CDR3 bases: TGCAGTGCCGCACCGACTTTGGAGCAGTTCTTC. Its protein product is CSAAPTLEQFF.

The V and J genes are TRBV6-2 or TRBV6-3 and TRBJ1-6; no clear D gene. V gave up 6 bases and J gave up 6 bases, with 15 bases separating them. The V gene's germline CDR1 is MNHEY and CDR2 SVGEGT. This CDR3 has 15 residues. CDR3 protein: CASSPRGRPNSPLHF. CDR3 coding DNA: TGTGCCAGCAGCCCCCGCGGGCGGCCTAATTCACCCCTCCACTTT.

The chain uses TRBV9 and TRBJ2-6, with D possibly TRBD1 on 6 matching bases. CDR3 length: 18 amino acids. Trimming removed 4 bases from V and 0 bases from J, with 17 bases in between. Germline loops: CDR1 SGDLS, CDR2 YYNGEE. This CDR3 reads CASSSSGQLYSGANVLTF. The DNA for the CDR3 is TGTGCCAGCAGCTCCTCCGGACAGCTCTACTCTGGGGCCAACGTCCTGACTTTC.

J is TRBJ2-1 and V is TRBV12-3 or TRBV12-4; perhaps TRBD2 as D (6 bases). The CDR3 is made up of 11 amino acids. Trimming removed 7 bases from V and 10 bases from J, with 11 bases in between. The CDR3 region is CASTLGGEQFF. CDR3 sequence (DNA): TGTGCCAGCACCCTCGGGGGAGAGCAGTTCTTC.

This clone was found once. This chain links TRBV6-5 with TRBJ2-1; tentatively, D is TRBD2 (7 bases). V was shortened by 8 bases and J by 5 bases, with 19 bases between the two germline ends. This CDR3 region has 15 residues. Germline V gene sequence: CDR1 MNHEY, CDR2 SVGAGI. CDR3 amino acids: CASRGAALGDNEQFF. CDR3 bases: TGTGCCAGCCGGGGGGCGGCCCTCGGTGACAATGAGCAGTTCTTC.

Only one count was recorded for this clone. The genes are TRBV11-3 and TRBJ1-2; 7 bases map to TRBD1. V was clipped by 2 bases and J by 5 bases; unmatched bases: 8. Germline V gene lookup returns CDR1 SGHNT and CDR2 YENEEA. This CDR3 is built from 15 residues. The CDR3 region is CASSLLGDSNYGYTF. In DNA, the CDR3 is TGTGCCAGCAGCTTACTCGGGGACAGTAATTATGGCTACACCTTC.

The chain couples TRBV6-1 to TRBJ1-5, with D perhaps matching TRBD1 (5 bases). The CDR3 is 14 amino acids. The germline V gene encodes CDR1 MNHNS and CDR2 SASEGT. The ends were cut back, 2 bases at V and 3 bases at J, with 8 bases in the middle. CDR3 nucleotide sequence: TGTGCCAGCAGTGAATCAGGGTCCAATCAGCCCCAGCATTTT. Amino acid sequence: CASSESGSNQPQHF.

This rearrangement joins TRBV18 to TRBJ2-6, with D tentatively TRBD2 (5 bases). The germline V gene has CDR1 KGHSH and CDR2 LQKENI. This CDR3 is built from 15 residues. The germline V and J ends were trimmed by 11 bases and 3 bases, with 17 bases remaining between them. CDR3 region: CAGGEGPLGANVLTF. CDR3 coding DNA: TGTGCCGGAGGTGAAGGACCACTTGGGGCCAACGTCCTGACTTTC.

The chain is built from TRBV18 and TRBJ2-7, with 7 bases matching TRBD1. The junction had 8 bases not matched to a gene; V was cut back by 6 bases and J by 9 bases. CDR1 is KGHSH and CDR2 is LQKENI in the germline V gene. This CDR3 is 12 amino acids long. The CDR3 spells CASSSDRTGQYF. The CDR3, as DNA: TGTGCCAGCTCGTCCGATCGGACAGGGCAGTACTTC.

V usage is TRBV30 and J usage is TRBJ2-3; perhaps TRBD2 as D (6 bases). The CDR3 consists of 13 residues. Trimming left V 5 bases short and J 2 bases short, with 11 bases between. From germline, CDR1 is GTSNPN and CDR2 SVGIG (reference sequence). CDR3 loop: CAWVPGLTDTQYF. The CDR3 DNA reads as TGTGCCTGGGTACCGGGACTCACAGATACGCAGTATTTT.

This clone was found once. V gene TRBV6-1 combines with J gene TRBJ1-5; 7 bases match TRBD1. V lost 2 bases, J lost 7 bases, and 8 bases stayed unmatched. The CDR3 extends over 15 amino acids. Germline CDR1 reads MNHNS; CDR2 reads SASEGT. The CDR3 nucleotides read TGTGCCAGCAGTGAATCGACAGGGCCGGGGCAGCCCCAGCATTTT. Its protein product is CASSESTGPGQPQHF.

This clone has only a few counts. This rearrangement joins TRBV5-1 to TRBJ1-5; a possible D gene is TRBD1 (6 bases). Germline V gene lookup returns CDR1 SGHRS and CDR2 YFSETQ. The CDR3 is 15 residues long. V was cut by 0 bases and J by 2 bases, with 9 bases left in between. The CDR3 here is CASSLAAGGNQPQHF. The CDR3, as DNA: TGCGCCAGCAGCTTGGCGGCAGGGGGCAATCAGCCCCAGCATTTT.

This chain links TRBV2 with TRBJ2-3; D may be TRBD1 (5 bases). V was shortened by 4 bases and J by 4 bases, with 12 bases between the two germline ends. Germline V gene lookup returns CDR1 SNHLY and CDR2 FYNNEI. The CDR3 covers 14 residues. The CDR3 is CASSGGAAPDTQYF. The CDR3 DNA follows: TGTGCCAGCAGTGGTGGGGCAGCTCCAGATACGCAGTATTTT.

The chain links TRBV16 to TRBJ1-6, with D unclear. In germline, CDR1 is KGHSY, CDR2 FQNENV. V was trimmed by 1 base and J by 8 bases, leaving 12 bases between them. CDR3 length: 15 residues. The CDR3 coding sequence is TGTGCCAGCAGCCAATTTGCCACGGAGGATTCACCCCTCCACTTT. Encoded protein: CASSQFATEDSPLHF. The full variable domain, with the rest looked up from reference TRBV16 and TRBJ1-6, is GEEVAQTPKHLVRGEGQKAKLYCAPIKGHSYVFWYQQVLKNEFKFLISFQNENVFDETGMPKERFSAKCLPNSPCSLEIQATKLEDSAVYFCASSQFATEDSPLHFGNGTRLTVT.

V gene TRBV7-9 combines with J gene TRBJ1-3; D is ambiguous. CDR3 length: 16 amino acids. Germline loops: CDR1 SEHNR, CDR2 FQNEAQ (reference sequence). V was pared by 2 bases and J by 1 base, with 12 bases between. CDR3 bases: TGTGCCAGCAGCTTATACACCGCAGGATCTGGAAACACCATATATTTT. This gives the protein CASSLYTAGSGNTIYF.